The source of this T cell receptor beta chain is a study of OX40 agonist ivuxolimab in advanced cancers. Study-level information: Ivuxolimab, an agonistic anti-OX40 (CD134) antibody, was given to patients. Prior therapy, whether anti-PD-1, anti-PD-L1 or anti-CTLA-4, was allowed, and roughly 40% had some. Points from the study as a whole: CD4+ T cells averaged fewer expanded clones than CD8+ T cells.

The assay was immunoSEQ multiplex PCR, and TCRdb's table has in-frame clones only and misses some. The sample has about 26,000 clones; roughly three quarters are singletons. This clone was detected only once. Its antigen is undetermined. This receptor was taken from an adult with an advanced solid tumor such as melanoma, head and neck, liver or kidney cancer. The sequences come from CD4+ or CD8+ T cells sorted from blood, collected in a trial of the OX40 agonist ivuxolimab.

This CDR3 reads CASGLTANTEAFF. The CDR3 DNA is TGTGCCAGCGGGCTTACAGCCAACACTGAAGCTTTCTTT. The chain uses TRBV11-3 and TRBJ1-1, with D unclear. V was cut by 8 bases and J by 2 bases, with 12 bases left in between. Germline CDR1 SGHNT, CDR2 YENEEA. The length of the CDR3 is 13 residues.